This T cell receptor (beta chain) was recorded in a study of T cell responses to AZD1222 COVID-19 vaccine. Sequencing was performed with immunoSEQ multiplex PCR; in TCRdb, only in-frame clones are kept and a portion is missing. The sample holds about 150,000 clones; 80% to 90% are singletons and the top ten take 5.5% to 6%. Whole-study results and caveats: Only a handful of individuals given AZD1222 were seropositive at baseline.

Worth noting for this clone: The antigen is not known.

Germline CDR1 reads SGDLS; CDR2 reads YYNGEE. The CDR3 runs 14 residues. Trimming stripped 0 bases from V and 3 bases from J, with 7 bases between. Sequences were derived from peripheral blood, sampled on day 0 of MenACWY control vaccination. The rearrangement links TRBV9 to TRBJ2-1; D unclear. The sequence came from an adult in good health. The CDR3 region is CASSVEGRYNEQFF. CDR3 DNA: TGTGCCAGCAGCGTAGAGGGTCGCTACAATGAGCAGTTCTTC.